This is a list of T cell receptor beta chains from one sample in a study of T-cell memory formation after mild COVID-19. MiXCR, run by TCRdb on the 5' RACE reads, gives a single entry per CDR3 protein. This sample has approximately 180,000 distinct CDR3 sequences, with 16% found just once. Sequenced material: PBMCs or a T cell subset sorted from them (not recorded which). The receptors here all came from an adult woman who had mild COVID-19 (a few samples of this study predate the infection). Cell type and time point are not known. The CDR3 runs from the conserved cysteine through the conserved F or W. The D gene is left open where the match is weak. Clone size is shown for a subset of rows, as once, few, many or a class of expanded clone.

cdr3_aa,cdr3_nt,clone_size,v_call,d_call,j_call
CASSRLATNTGELFF,TGTGCCAGCAGCCGACTAGCGACGAACACCGGGGAGCTGTTTTTT,few,TRBV7-2,TRBD2,TRBJ2-2
CASSQSLRNNYGYTF,TGCGCCAGCAGCCAATCGCTTCGCAATAACTATGGCTACACCTTC,.,TRBV4-1,.,TRBJ1-2
CSARVGTNVGQYF,TGCAGTGCTAGAGTAGGGACCAACGTGGGGCAGTACTTC,.,TRBV20-1,.,TRBJ2-7
CASSYRIYNSPLHF,TGTGCCAGCAGTTATCGCATCTATAATTCACCCCTCCACTTT,few,TRBV12-3/TRBV12-4,.,TRBJ1-6
CASSLLQQETQYF,TGTGCCAGCAGCTTACTACAGCAAGAGACCCAGTACTTC,many,TRBV7-3,.,TRBJ2-5
CASSFQGGDEQFF,TGTGCCAGCAGCTTTCAAGGGGGTGATGAGCAGTTCTTC,.,TRBV7-2,.,TRBJ2-1
CSAPDLSSGANVLTF,TGCAGTGCTCCGGATTTAAGCTCTGGGGCCAACGTCCTGACTTTC,few,TRBV20-1,.,TRBJ2-6
CAISRPGQVGNEQFF,TGTGCCATCAGTAGACCGGGACAGGTGGGGAATGAGCAGTTCTTC,.,TRBV10-3,TRBD1,TRBJ2-1
CASRHTSRADTGELFF,TGTGCCAGCAGGCACACTTCCAGGGCCGACACCGGGGAGCTGTTTTTT,.,TRBV12-3/TRBV12-4,.,TRBJ2-2
CASSLSGRDGTDTQYF,TGCGCCAGCAGCTTGTCGGGCAGGGATGGCACAGATACGCAGTATTTT,few,TRBV5-1,.,TRBJ2-3
CASSRGGNGYTF,TGTGCCAGCAGTCGGGGGGGTAATGGCTACACCTTC,.,TRBV7-2,.,TRBJ1-2
CSARDSGNSPLHF,TGCAGTGCTAGGGACAGCGGAAATTCACCCCTCCACTTT,few,TRBV20-1,.,TRBJ1-6
CSARDPAKSSYEQYF,TGCAGTGCTAGAGATCCAGCGAAAAGCTCCTACGAGCAGTACTTC,few,TRBV20-1,.,TRBJ2-7
CASSLAWEPGQDTDTQYF,TGTGCCAGCAGTTTAGCTTGGGAACCGGGACAGGACACAGATACGCAGTATTTT,few,TRBV12-3/TRBV12-4,TRBD1,TRBJ2-3
CSVMGAGEQYF,TGCAGCGTGATGGGGGCTGGGGAGCAGTACTTC,few,TRBV29-1,.,TRBJ2-7
CASTQRGSGNTIYF,TGTGCCAGCACTCAGAGGGGCTCTGGAAACACCATATATTTT,.,TRBV2,.,TRBJ1-3
CSARGPAGGRGTDTQYF,TGCAGTGCTAGAGGTCCGGCGGGGGGCCGAGGGACAGATACGCAGTATTTT,many,TRBV20-1,TRBD2,TRBJ2-3
CASSLSANTEAFF,TGTGCCAGCAGCTTATCAGCGAACACTGAAGCTTTCTTT,few,TRBV7-3,.,TRBJ1-1
CASSLMLGSEAFF,TGTGCCAGCAGTTTAATGCTCGGGTCTGAAGCTTTCTTT,few,TRBV12-3/TRBV12-4,.,TRBJ1-1
CASSLRESNYGYTF,TGTGCCAGCAGCTTGCGGGAATCCAACTATGGCTACACCTTC,.,TRBV5-5,.,TRBJ1-2